The sequence of this TCR beta chain was determined in a study of T cell responses to AZD1222 COVID-19 vaccine. Study as a whole: Some second doses came at about 4 weeks and others at about 12 weeks; these were pooled. Study observations and caveats: Dominant CD4 TCR responses targeted spike regions 160-218 and 743-854. At baseline, just six or seven AZD1222 recipients tested seropositive.

TCRdb's copy holds only in-frame clones and misses some; the assay was immunoSEQ multiplex PCR. Of 140,000 to 150,000 clones in the sample, over 90% are singletons; the top ten hold 5.1%. The length of the CDR3 is 15 residues. CDR1 and CDR2 (germline): LNHDA, SQIVND (reference sequence). V was shortened by 2 bases and J by 5 bases, with 15 bases between the two germline ends. As regards this clone: The target antigen is unknown.

The sequences come from peripheral blood, collected on day 0 of AZD1222 vaccination. This chain links TRBV19 with TRBJ1-1; no clear D. This TCR came from an adult in good health. The CDR3 is CASSIYGDGRTEAFF. Written as DNA, the CDR3 is TGTGCCAGTAGTATATACGGAGACGGGAGGACTGAAGCTTTCTTT.